A single sample is the source of the 29 T cell receptor beta chains below, sequenced in a study of blood T cell repertoires in COVID-19. Here immunoSEQ multiplex PCR was the method, and the copy in TCRdb shows in-frame clones only, minus some. Of around 18,000 clones in the sample, approximately 80% were seen once. The sequencing sample was made of peripheral blood. The receptors stem from a man aged 80 or over with acute or convalescent COVID-19.

This rearrangement joins TRBV7-3 to TRBJ1-1; D uncertain. The V end lost 3 bases, the J end lost 1 base, and 6 bases lay between the germline ends. The CDR3 runs to 13 residues. Per germline, CDR1 SGHTA and CDR2 FQGTGA. The CDR3 loop reads CASSLEGNTEAFF. The CDR3 DNA sequence: TGTGCCAGCAGCTTGGAGGGGAACACTGAAGCTTTCTTT.

This chain joins TRBV18 and TRBJ1-2; TRBD1 agrees at 12 bases. From germline, CDR1 is KGHSH and CDR2 LQKENI. The CDR3 has 14 residues. V dropped 1 base and J dropped 6; count of bases not matched to a gene: 0. The CDR3 protein is CASSPRDRGHGYTF. In DNA form, the CDR3 reads TGTGCCAGCTCACCACGGGACAGGGGGCATGGCTACACCTTC. Variable domain in full (rest from reference TRBV18 and TRBJ1-2): NAGVMQNPRHLVRRRGQEARLRCSPMKGHSHVYWYRQLPEEGLKFMVYLQKENIIDESGMPKERFSAEFPKEGPSILRIQQVVRGDSAAYFCASSPRDRGHGYTFGSGTRLTVV.

This chain links TRBV18 with TRBJ1-1; tentatively, D is TRBD1 (6 bases). V gave up 4 bases and J gave up 1 base, with 10 bases separating them. Germline V gene lookup returns CDR1 KGHSH and CDR2 LQKENI. This CDR3 region has 14 residues. CDR3 protein: CASSQGGWNTEAFF. CDR3 in DNA: TGTGCCAGCTCACAAGGGGGTTGGAACACTGAAGCTTTCTTT.

The chain uses TRBV29-1 and TRBJ2-7, with 7 bases lining up with TRBD1. The germline V gene has CDR1 SQVTM and CDR2 ANQGSEA. CDR3 length: 15 residues. Trimming took 5 bases from V and 3 from J; bases not matched to a gene: 13. CDR3 in DNA: TGCAGCGTTTCCGAGAGAAGGACAGGTCACTACGAGCAGTACTTC. It encodes CSVSERRTGHYEQYF.

The J gene is TRBJ2-7, the V gene TRBV2; 9 nucleotides line up with TRBD1. The CDR3 has 14 residues. Germline loops: CDR1 SNHLY, CDR2 FYNNEI. V was clipped by 6 bases and J by 4 bases; unmatched bases: 7. This chain's CDR3 is CASRGGQGFYEQYF. DNA of the CDR3: TGTGCCAGCAGGGGCGGACAGGGGTTTTACGAGCAGTACTTC.

The V and J genes are TRBV7-2 and TRBJ1-4; D gene unclear. The CDR3 length is 15 residues. V was pared by 4 bases and J by 8 bases, with 17 bases between. The V gene's germline CDR1 is SGHTA and CDR2 FQGNSA. The CDR3, as DNA: TGTGCCAGCAGCTACCAACAGCTTCCAGGCGAAAAACTGTTTTTT. Protein: CASSYQQLPGEKLFF.

The chain carries TRBV2 and TRBJ2-7; D may be TRBD2 (5 bases). The germline CDR1 and CDR2 sequences are SNHLY and FYNNEI. The CDR3 runs 12 residues. V was trimmed by 6 bases and J by 6 bases, leaving 12 bases between them. CDR3 sequence reads: CASRDGLSEQYF. In DNA form, the CDR3 reads TGTGCCAGCAGGGACGGACTCTCCGAGCAGTACTTC.

The chain couples TRBV7-2 to TRBJ1-2; the D gene is possibly TRBD1 (5 bases). The V gene lost 5 bases and the J gene lost 5 bases, with 12 bases spanning the gap. The CDR3 extends over 13 amino acids. CDR1 SGHTA and CDR2 FQGNSA come from the germline V gene. CDR3 coding DNA: TGTGCCAGCAGCATCCAGGGTTTTTATGGCTACACCTTC. Protein sequence: CASSIQGFYGYTF.

The chain links TRBV2 to TRBJ1-1, with 10 bases that match TRBD1. CDR1 SNHLY and CDR2 FYNNEI come from the germline V gene. The junction had 4 bases not matched to a gene; V was cut back by 6 bases and J by 0 bases. The CDR3 is made up of 15 amino acids. CDR3 residues: CASRDRGSLNTEAFF. The CDR3 coding sequence is TGTGCCAGCAGGGACAGGGGGTCTTTGAACACTGAAGCTTTCTTT.

The CDR3 coding sequence is TGTGCCAGCAGGCCGACACCCGCTAACTATGGCTACACCTTC. It translates to CASRPTPANYGYTF. The chain links TRBV9 to TRBJ1-2, with D unclear. V lost 5 bases and J 0 bases, leaving 11 bases between the germline ends. Germline loops: CDR1 SGDLS, CDR2 YYNGEE. The CDR3 runs to 14 residues.

The genes are TRBV11-3 and TRBJ1-1, with D possibly TRBD1 on 5 matching bases. The CDR3 extends over 13 amino acids. V lost 3 bases to trimming and J lost 0 bases, with 5 bases between them. In germline, CDR1 is SGHNT, CDR2 YENEEA. The CDR3 sequence: CASSLGLNTEAFF. The CDR3 DNA reads TGTGCCAGCAGCTTGGGGCTGAACACTGAAGCTTTCTTT. Together with reference TRBV11-3 and TRBJ1-1, the CDR3 gives the full variable domain: EAGVVQSPRYKIIEKKQPVAFWCNPISGHNTLYWYLQNLGQGPELLIRYENEEAVDDSQLPKDRFSAERLKGVDSTLKIQPAELGDSAVYLCASSLGLNTEAFFGQGTRLTVV.

The V and J genes are TRBV12-3 or TRBV12-4 and TRBJ1-2; D gene unclear. The CDR3 consists of 12 residues. V gave up 1 base and J gave up 4 bases, with 4 bases separating them. The CDR3 spells CASSLDSYGYTF. The CDR3 nucleotides are TGTGCCAGCAGTTTAGACAGCTATGGCTACACCTTC.

The gene calls are TRBV11-2 and TRBJ1-4; the D gene is possibly TRBD1 (5 bases). The CDR3 is 17 residues long. Trimming shortened V by 4 bases and J by 6 bases, and 21 bases separated the two germline ends. The germline gives CDR1 SGHAT, CDR2 FQNNGV. The DNA of the CDR3 is TGTGCCAGCAGCTCGGAGACCGGGCGGGACGGGTATGAAAAACTGTTTTTT. Protein product: CASSSETGRDGYEKLFF.

This clone has a single count. The rearrangement uses TRBV2 and TRBJ1-6; TRBD1 agrees at 11 bases. Germline trimming cut 6 bases from V and 9 bases from J; bases unmatched to any gene: 1. From germline, CDR1 is SNHLY and CDR2 FYNNEI. The CDR3 has 13 residues. The CDR3 protein is CASRDRGLSPLHF. The CDR3 DNA reads as TGTGCCAGCAGGGACAGGGGGCTTTCACCCCTCCACTTT.

This chain links TRBV5-6 with TRBJ2-2; TRBD1 agrees at 10 bases. The CDR3 is 16 residues long. Trimming removed 4 bases from V and 5 bases from J; junction bases left unmatched: 8. Looked up from germline, CDR1 is SGHDT and CDR2 is YYEEEE. CDR3 sequence: CASSLRTGGKTGELFF. CDR3 DNA sequence: TGTGCCAGCAGCCTCCGGACAGGGGGAAAAACCGGGGAGCTGTTTTTT. The whole variable domain, filled in from reference TRBV5-6 and TRBJ2-2, reads DAGVTQSPTHLIKTRGQQVTLRCSPKSGHDTVSWYQQALGQGPQFIFQYYEEEERQRGNFPDRFSGHQFPNYSSELNVNALLLGDSALYLCASSLRTGGKTGELFFGEGSRLTVL.

This clone appeared once. V is TRBV9 and J is TRBJ1-3; a possible D gene is TRBD1 (6 bases). V was pared by 4 bases and J by 0 bases, with 11 bases between. Germline CDR1 is SGDLS and CDR2 is YYNGEE. The CDR3 has 15 amino acids. As DNA, the CDR3 is TGTGCCAGCAGCCCGCGGACAGTCTCTGGAAACACCATATATTTT. Protein sequence: CASSPRTVSGNTIYF.

The chain joins TRBV11-2 to TRBJ2-2; tentative D call: TRBD1 (6 bases). Trimming took 6 bases from V and 0 from J, leaving 11 bases between them. CDR1 is SGHAT, CDR2 FQNNGV, per germline. The CDR3 sequence is 15 residues long. CDR3 nucleotides: TGTGCCAGCAGTACCCGGGACACGAACACCGGGGAGCTGTTTTTT. As protein: CASSTRDTNTGELFF. Full variable domain (outside the CDR3, taken from reference TRBV11-2 and TRBJ2-2): EAGVAQSPRYKIIEKRQSVAFWCNPISGHATLYWYQQILGQGPKLLIQFQNNGVVDDSQLPKDRFSAERLKGVDSTLKIQPAKLEDSAVYLCASSTRDTNTGELFFGEGSRLTVL.

The chain carries TRBV19 and TRBJ2-5; TRBD1 might be the D (5 bases). Trimming removed 4 bases from V and 1 base from J, with 13 bases in between. This CDR3 has 15 residues. Germline CDR1 is LNHDA and CDR2 is SQIVND (reference sequence). CDR3: CASSRNTGAQETQYF. The CDR3 DNA is TGTGCCAGTAGTAGAAACACAGGAGCCCAAGAGACCCAGTACTTC.

This rearrangement joins TRBV5-1 to TRBJ2-3; TRBD1 matches 8 bases. Germline V CDR1 and CDR2: SGHRS, YFSETQ. V lost 4 bases and J lost 1; bases outside the gene matches: 8. This CDR3 spans 16 amino acids. The CDR3 DNA follows: TGCGCCAGCAGCAAAACAGGGGGTCTAGGCACAGATACGCAGTATTTT. Encoded protein: CASSKTGGLGTDTQYF.

The gene calls are TRBV18 and TRBJ2-2; maybe TRBD1 (5 bases). Trimming cost V 6 bases and J 7 bases, with 12 bases left between them. Per the germline V gene, CDR1 is KGHSH and CDR2 is LQKENI. The CDR3 is 13 residues long. The CDR3 sequence is CASSPRDYGELFF. CDR3 bases: TGTGCCAGCTCCCCCAGGGATTACGGGGAGCTGTTTTTT. The full variable domain, in which reference TRBV18 and TRBJ2-2 provide the parts outside the CDR3, is NAGVMQNPRHLVRRRGQEARLRCSPMKGHSHVYWYRQLPEEGLKFMVYLQKENIIDESGMPKERFSAEFPKEGPSILRIQQVVRGDSAAYFCASSPRDYGELFFGEGSRLTVL.

This clone appeared a single time. V gene TRBV18 combines with J gene TRBJ2-1; 13 bases align to TRBD2. CDR1 and CDR2 from the germline V gene are KGHSH and LQKENI. Trimming at V came to 3 bases and at J to 9 bases, leaving 14 bases not matched to a gene. This CDR3 region has 18 residues. The CDR3 region has the DNA TGTGCCAGCTCACCCCCCGCACTAGCGGGGGGGCACGGGGTTGAGCAGTTCTTC. Translated, it gives CASSPPALAGGHGVEQFF.

This chain links TRBV4-1 with TRBJ1-1; D is unclear. Germline V gene data show CDR1 as MGHRA and CDR2 as YSYEKL. V gave up 4 bases and J gave up 1 base, with 13 bases separating them. The CDR3 is 15 residues long. The CDR3 DNA follows: TGCGCCAGCAGCCCCCAGCATGGAGAGAACACTGAAGCTTTCTTT. As protein: CASSPQHGENTEAFF.

This clone was seen a few times. The genes are TRBV2 and TRBJ1-4; 10 bases agree with TRBD1. This CDR3 is built from 14 residues. Germline values: CDR1 SNHLY, CDR2 FYNNEI. V dropped 6 bases and J dropped 6; count of bases not matched to a gene: 4. The CDR3 DNA sequence: TGTGCCAGCAGCGCCGGGACAGGGGATGAAAAACTGTTTTTT. Protein product: CASSAGTGDEKLFF.

The count of this clone is one. A junction boundary mismatches the germline segment, possibly from a read error. The V call is TRBV20-1, the J call TRBJ1-4, with D unresolved. Germline V gene sequence: CDR1 DFQATT, CDR2 SNEGSKA (reference sequence). CDR3 size: 11 residues. As DNA, the CDR3 is TGCAGTGCTAGAGCCCCCGGAGCACCCACTTTT. Its protein is CSARAPGAPTF.

The V and J genes are TRBV24-1 and TRBJ2-6, with D maybe TRBD2 (6 bases). The CDR3 extends over 15 amino acids. Germline V CDR1 and CDR2: KGHDR, SFDVKD. V was shortened by 3 bases and J by 4 bases, with 9 bases between the two germline ends. CDR3 bases: TGTGCCACCAGTGATGGAGGGGTCGGGGCCAACGTCCTGACTTTC. It codes for CATSDGGVGANVLTF.

The gene calls are TRBV7-9 and TRBJ1-1, with D unclear. Germline-derived CDR1 and CDR2 are SEHNR and FQNEAQ (reference sequence). V was cut by 5 bases and J by 6 bases, with 16 bases left in between. CDR3 size: 14 residues. The CDR3, as DNA: TGTGCCAGCAGCGAGGTGATGGTTCAAGCTGAAGCTTTCTTT. Its protein is CASSEVMVQAEAFF.

This clone appeared once. The chain has TRBV5-3 and TRBJ1-5; D remains unclear. TRBV5-3 is annotated as an ORF whose role is uncertain. The CDR3 runs to 12 residues. V gave up 3 bases and J gave up 7 bases, with 8 bases separating them. The DNA of the CDR3 is TGTGCCAGAAGCTCGACAATCCAGCCCCAGCATTTT. It translates to CARSSTIQPQHF.

The J gene is TRBJ1-3, the V gene TRBV10-3; D ambiguous. Germline V CDR1 and CDR2: ENHRY, SYGVKD. V was cut by 2 bases and J by 1 base, with 9 bases left in between. This CDR3 comprises 15 residues. The CDR3 DNA reads as TGTGCCATCAGTGAGGGCCCTTTGTCTGGAAACACCATATATTTT. Its protein is CAISEGPLSGNTIYF.

This chain uses TRBV19 with TRBJ1-4; 7 bases are shared with TRBD1. V shed 5 bases and J 6 bases; nucleotides not matched to a gene: 6. The CDR3 is 14 residues long. Germline V gene sequence: CDR1 LNHDA, CDR2 SQIVND (reference sequence). The DNA of the CDR3 is TGTGCCAGTAGTGAGGGGGCCGGGGATGAAAAACTGTTTTTT. Its protein product is CASSEGAGDEKLFF.